This record looks at one TCR beta chain sequence and its context. Its antigen is not yet known. No base qualities exist here, and no much larger clone lies one base off it. Interpreted using the paper, the time point label stands for: about 28 days (+/-7) after the second vaccine dose. Because spike-specific TCR depth and breadth did not differ between the two schedules, AZD1222 recipients who got a second dose at roughly 4 weeks were pooled with those who got a second dose at roughly 12 weeks. Vaccinee samples were obtained from the UK trials COV001 and COV002, which included a single-blind randomized controlled phase 2/3 trial of AZD1222 (ChAdOx1 nCoV-19) in healthy adults. For TCRbeta chain sequencing, PBMC samples were collected from trial participants at day 0 and at day 28 after the second dose. The CDR3 regions of human TCRbeta chains were analyzed by immunosequencing. The published analysis was carried out like this. TCRs in the repertoires were compared against a reference library of SARS-CoV-2-specific TCRs that had been generated with the MIRA antigen-specificity platform. Breadth was defined as the fraction of unique TCRs that were SARS-CoV-2-associated. Depth was defined as the fraction of total T cells that were SARS-CoV-2-associated. Each spike-specific TCR was assigned to its reactive spike region and to a CD4 or CD8 class using the MIRA data. Log10-transformed breadth and depth values were compared by one-way ANOVA with Sidak's multiple comparisons tests. TCRdb retrieved this table from immuneACCESS and kept in-frame rearrangements only. Not all clones are present; in checked studies, unresolved V genes account for under half, and no reason is known for the remainder. D and trimming come from the DNA, and the V and J calls and clone size come from that table. Present in this sample are about 150,000 clones, over 90% of which were seen just once. The ten most abundant clones make up about 1.4% of the sample.

This sample was taken from a study of T cell responses to AZD1222 COVID-19 vaccine (dated by TCRdb to about 2021). Study-level background: A total of about 230 trial participants underwent TCR sequencing, of whom 200 to 220 received two doses of AZD1222 and some 26 received two doses of the MenACWY control vaccine. Trial participants were enrolled by age into 18-55, 56-69 and 70-plus year subgroups, with 148, 28 and 57 TCR-sequenced participants respectively. What the research found in general, with its limitations: Conclusions about previously exposed vaccinees were limited because only a handful of AZD1222 recipients were SARS-CoV-2 seropositive at baseline. Nearly half of unique spike-specific TCRs reportedly recognized epitopes outside regions mutated in the B.1.351 and B.1.1.7 variants. In the small 56-69-year group, the increase in depth fell short of significance, most likely because of low power. After two AZD1222 doses, spike-specific TCR breadth and depth were significantly higher than at day 0 and than in MenACWY recipients. The whole spike protein was spanned by vaccine-associated CD4 TCRs, and dominant responses were seen in regions 160-218 and 743-854. Because no day 14 peak-response samples were available, repertoires were characterized only after the peak T cell response. Participants were mostly white British, with more females than males. The authors suggested clonal diversity may have been underestimated.

The material was peripheral blood, obtained 28 days after the second AZD1222 dose. The source is an adult who received the AZD1222 COVID-19 vaccine.

The DNA reads TGTGCCAGCAGTCCTAACCCCGGCTTACGGACTAGCCGGTGGAATGAGCAGTTCTTC. This sequence encodes CASSPNPGLRTSRWNEQFF. The V and J genes are TRBV6-6 and TRBJ2-1, and TRBD2 matches 8 of the central bases. For CDR1 and CDR2, the germline V gene (reference sequence) lists MNHNY and SVGAGI. Trimming removed 5 bases from V and 7 bases from J; the gene matches leave 22 bases unexplained. From the cysteine up to the phenylalanine, the CDR3 has a length of 19 residues. CDR3 DNA is the only sequence kept; it has 57 bases, read in frame from the first base.